What follows are 28 T cell receptor beta chains derived from one specimen sequenced in a study of blood T cells in healthy people across ages. For the second PCR, which ran for roughly 6 to 11 cycles, a sample-barcoded 5' primer and a J-beta primer mix were used. TCRdb re-called the 5' RACE reads through MiXCR, storing one row per CDR3 protein. Seen here are hundreds of thousands of distinct CDR3 sequences, approximately 40% observed once, and the top ten hold about 30%. The sequenced sample was blood. These receptors originate from a man older than 75 in good health.

The chain employs TRBV5-1 and TRBJ1-3; 9 positions agree with TRBD1. Germline values: CDR1 SGHRS, CDR2 YFSETQ. This CDR3 region has 15 residues. J was trimmed by 7 bases and V by 0 bases; bases with no gene match: 5. The chain's CDR3 is CASSLGTGTGNTIYF. The CDR3 region has the DNA TGCGCCAGCAGCTTGGGAACCGGGACAGGGAACACCATATATTTT.

The chain couples TRBV6-2 or TRBV6-3 to TRBJ2-3; weak D call: TRBD2 (5 bases). Trimming cost V 8 bases and J 3 bases, with 12 bases left between them. The V gene's germline CDR1 is MNHEY and CDR2 SVGEGT. The length of the CDR3 is 13 residues. For the CDR3, the DNA is TGTGCCAGCCAGCGAGAGGGTACAGATACGCAGTATTTT. Amino acids: CASQREGTDTQYF.

In this sample, this clonotype turned up a few times. V gene TRBV6-2 or TRBV6-3 combines with J gene TRBJ2-1, with TRBD1 identical over 9 bases. Unmatched junction bases numbered 14, after V lost 6 bases and J lost 2 bases. Germline CDR1 is MNHEY and CDR2 is SVGEGT. The CDR3 sequence is 18 residues long. CDR3 residues: CASSYTLRTGVPYNEQFF. CDR3 sequence (DNA): TGTGCCAGCAGCTATACCCTTCGGACAGGGGTACCCTACAATGAGCAGTTCTTC.

The V and J genes are TRBV6-6 and TRBJ2-6; D gene ambiguous. The CDR3 runs to 13 residues. Trimming took 10 bases from V and 0 from J, leaving 7 bases between them. Germline loops: CDR1 MNHNY, CDR2 SVGAGI (reference sequence). The CDR3 sequence: CAIHSSGANVLTF. DNA of the CDR3: TGTGCCATTCACAGCTCTGGGGCCAACGTCCTGACTTTC.

This clonotype was counted a single time. One end of the junction varies from germline; a read error may be responsible. The rearrangement links TRBV20-1 to TRBJ2-7; tentative D call: TRBD2 (5 bases). Germline V gene lookup returns CDR1 DFQATT and CDR2 SNEGSKA (reference sequence). This CDR3 contains 12 residues. The CDR3 sequence: CSAPSGDYERYF. The DNA for the CDR3 is TGCAGTGCGCCGAGCGGAGACTACGAGCGGTACTTC.

The rearrangement joins TRBV7-9 to TRBJ2-4; D gene unclear. V lost 1 base to trimming and J lost 9 bases, with 16 bases between them. The CDR3 runs 15 residues. The V gene's germline CDR1 is SEHNR and CDR2 FQNEAQ (reference sequence). The CDR3 sequence is CASSLVVGQPGIQYF. The CDR3 nucleotides are TGTGCCAGCAGCTTAGTAGTAGGGCAGCCCGGCATTCAGTACTTC.

The V call is TRBV6-2 or TRBV6-3, the J call TRBJ2-7; D gene uncertain. CDR1 and CDR2 from the germline V gene are MNHEY and SVGEGT. V dropped 2 bases and J dropped 3 bases, with 20 bases sitting between them. The CDR3 is 17 amino acids. The DNA of the CDR3 is TGTGCCAGCAGTTACAGTTTATACTCGGGCCTCTACTACGAGCAGTACTTC. Amino acids: CASSYSLYSGLYYEQYF.

The chain combines TRBV4-3 with TRBJ2-5; D is possibly TRBD2 (7 bases). Germline V gene lookup returns CDR1 LGHNA and CDR2 YSLEER. This CDR3 spans 14 amino acids. V was clipped by 2 bases and J by 5 bases, with 12 bases between them. CDR3 region: CASSQQGGGETQYF. The CDR3 DNA reads TGCGCCAGCAGCCAACAGGGAGGGGGGGAGACCCAGTACTTC.

This sequence joins TRBV20-1 and TRBJ2-7; the match to TRBD1 covers 11 bases. J gave up 3 bases and V 0 bases, and 10 bases lay outside the gene matches. This CDR3 region has 17 residues. CDR1 is DFQATT, CDR2 SNEGSKA, per germline (reference sequence). The CDR3 bases are TGCAGTGCTAGAGATAGCTCGAGGACAGGGGGCTACTACGAGCAGTACTTC. Residues: CSARDSSRTGGYYEQYF.

This sequence joins TRBV9 and TRBJ2-3, with a weak D call TRBD2 (6 bases). V was clipped by 3 bases and J by 2 bases, with 25 bases between them. This CDR3 comprises 19 residues. Germline V gene sequence: CDR1 SGDLS, CDR2 YYNGEE. DNA for the CDR3: TGTGCCAGCAGCGCGGGACTCCTGGACGGTACGAACCCCACAGATACGCAGTATTTT. Translating gives CASSAGLLDGTNPTDTQYF.

The CDR3 is CATEDRDYEQYF. The CDR3 DNA reads as TGTGCCACCGAGGACAGGGACTACGAGCAGTACTTC. This chain connects TRBV6-1 to TRBJ2-7; 8 nucleotides line up with TRBD1. Germline V gene sequence: CDR1 MNHNS, CDR2 SASEGT. This CDR3 has 12 amino acids. Trimming took 10 bases from V and 3 from J; bases not matched to a gene: 5.

This chain connects TRBV6-2 or TRBV6-3 to TRBJ2-5; the D is unclear. The CDR3 runs 11 residues. V lost 5 bases and J 5 bases, leaving 6 bases between the germline ends. Germline V gene lookup returns CDR1 MNHEY and CDR2 SVGEGT. The CDR3 DNA reads as TGTGCCAGCAGTGCCGCGGAGACCCAGTACTTC. Its protein is CASSAAETQYF.

This clonotype was counted a few times. The chain recombines TRBV6-1 with TRBJ2-5, with D unresolved. The V gene lost 5 bases and the J gene lost 1 base, with 8 bases spanning the gap. The germline CDR1 and CDR2 sequences are MNHNS and SASEGT. CDR3 size: 13 residues. The CDR3 sequence is CASSKVFQETQYF. The CDR3, as DNA: TGTGCCAGCAGTAAAGTCTTCCAAGAGACCCAGTACTTC.

Comment on this clonotype: A much larger clone is a single base away; this may be a read error. The chain links TRBV29-1 to TRBJ1-2, with a weak D call TRBD1 (5 bases). With 7 bases removed from V and 6 bases from J, the gap between germline ends came to 15 bases. CDR1 is SQVTM and CDR2 is ANQGSEA in the germline V gene. There are 12 residues in the CDR3. The CDR3 loop reads CSGRGGSNGYTF. Written as DNA, the CDR3 is TGCAGCGGAAGGGGAGGGAGCAATGGCTACACCTTC.

Concerning this clonotype itself: This may come from a read error, since a much larger clone is one base off. This sequence joins TRBV7-2 and TRBJ2-5; either TRBD1 or TRBD2 may supply D (5 bases each). The CDR3 is made up of 14 amino acids. Trimming removed 5 bases from V and 2 bases from J, with 12 bases in between. The germline V gene encodes CDR1 SGHTA and CDR2 FQGNSA. CDR3 bases: TGTGCCAGCAGCGTTGCCGGGGCACAAGAGACCCAGTACTTC. It specifies CASSVAGAQETQYF.

Turning to this clonotype: This sequence may be a read error, since a much larger clone differs from it by one base. This chain uses TRBV6-6 with TRBJ2-5, with D uncertain. CDR1 and CDR2 from the germline V gene are MNHNY and SVGAGI (reference sequence). The CDR3 consists of 12 residues. With 5 bases removed from V and 11 bases from J, the gap between germline ends came to 15 bases. In nucleotides, the CDR3 is TGTGCCAGCAGTCCATTAGTCCACGGGCAGTACTTC. Protein sequence: CASSPLVHGQYF.

Comment on this clonotype: A junction boundary mismatches the germline segment, possibly from a read error. The rearrangement links TRBV27 to TRBJ1-2, with D possibly TRBD1 on 5 matching bases. Per germline, CDR1 MNHEY and CDR2 SMNVEV (reference sequence). The length of the CDR3 is 14 residues. The DNA of the CDR3 is TGTGCCAGCAGTTCTACAGGCCGTAGCTATAGCTACACCTTC. It translates to CASSSTGRSYSYTF.

The V and J genes are TRBV5-1 and TRBJ2-7; maybe TRBD1 (5 bases). Between the trimmed V and J ends, which lost 4 bases and 6 bases, there was a span of 23 bases. The CDR3 has 16 amino acids. The germline V gene encodes CDR1 SGHRS and CDR2 YFSETQ. CDR3 loop: CASSQTTTDPVAEQYF. The CDR3, as DNA: TGCGCCAGCAGCCAAACTACGACAGATCCCGTTGCCGAGCAGTACTTC.

This rearrangement joins TRBV20-1 to TRBJ2-5; 11 positions match TRBD2. The CDR3 is made up of 16 amino acids. The germline CDR1 and CDR2 sequences are DFQATT and SNEGSKA (reference sequence). J was trimmed by 11 bases and V by 1 base; bases with no gene match: 15. The DNA for the CDR3 is TGCAGTGCTAGAGCTGGGTATAGCGGGGGGGCTTGGGAGCAGTACTTC. It translates to CSARAGYSGGAWEQYF.

This clonotype was recorded many times. The V and J genes are TRBV2 and TRBJ2-7; TRBD1 aligns across 7 bases. Germline loops: CDR1 SNHLY, CDR2 FYNNEI. The CDR3 contains 14 residues. J lost 3 bases, V lost 4 bases, and 6 bases had no gene match. The CDR3 spells CASSVEQGHYEQYF. CDR3 DNA sequence: TGTGCCAGCAGTGTGGAACAGGGGCACTACGAGCAGTACTTC. The variable domain in full, with the rest retrieved from reference TRBV2 and TRBJ2-7, is EPEVTQTPSHQVTQMGQEVILRCVPISNHLYFYWYRQILGQKVEFLVSFYNNEISEKSEIFDDQFSVERPDGSNFTLKIRSTKLEDSAMYFCASSVEQGHYEQYFGPGTRLTVT.

The chain carries TRBV28 and TRBJ2-1; 10 bases are shared with TRBD2. The length of the CDR3 is 16 residues. V gave up 5 bases and J gave up 3 bases; unmatched junction bases: 7. Germline assignment: CDR1 MDHEN and CDR2 SYDVKM. Here the CDR3 DNA reads TGTGCCAGCAGTCCCTCAGCGGGAGGGTTCTACAATGAGCAGTTCTTC. This translates into CASSPSAGGFYNEQFF.

V usage is TRBV20-1 and J usage is TRBJ2-1; TRBD2 matches at 14 bases. The germline V gene has CDR1 DFQATT and CDR2 SNEGSKA (reference sequence). This CDR3 contains 16 residues. V dropped 6 bases and J dropped 5; count of bases not matched to a gene: 9. The chain's CDR3 is CSAEGLAGVQHNEQFF. The DNA of the CDR3 is TGCAGTGCAGAGGGACTAGCGGGAGTTCAGCACAATGAGCAGTTCTTC.

The rearrangement links TRBV7-2 to TRBJ1-6, with TRBD1 matching 8 bases. The length of the CDR3 is 16 residues. Germline assignment: CDR1 SGHTA and CDR2 FQGNSA. Trimming took 4 bases from V and 13 from J; bases not matched to a gene: 15. The CDR3 DNA follows: TGTGCCAGCAGCTCGCGCCGGGACAGGAGGGGGGGGCCCCTCCACTTT. Translated: CASSSRRDRRGGPLHF.

This clonotype was found a few times. The chain employs TRBV7-2 and TRBJ1-1, with D possibly TRBD1 on 6 matching bases. Germline V gives CDR1 SGHTA, CDR2 FQGNSA. This CDR3 is built from 14 residues. Trimming took off 5 bases at V and 6 bases at J, with 16 bases between the two ends. DNA of the CDR3: TGTGCCAGCAGCCGACTAGGGGGGGAACCTGAAGCTTTCTTT. It specifies CASSRLGGEPEAFF.

This chain connects TRBV18 to TRBJ1-1; D possibly corresponds to TRBD1 (5 bases). The V end was cut by 4 bases, the J end by 7 bases, with 16 bases between. Germline V gives CDR1 KGHSH, CDR2 LQKENI. The CDR3 consists of 14 residues. CDR3 sequence (DNA): TGTGCCAGCTCACAAATACAGGACGGAAGTGAAGCTTTCTTT. The encoded protein is CASSQIQDGSEAFF.

Only a few counts were recorded for this clonotype. The chain has TRBV2 and TRBJ2-7; 7 bases map to TRBD1. V gave up 5 bases and J gave up 5 bases; unmatched junction bases: 12. This CDR3 is 15 amino acids long. CDR1 and CDR2 (germline): SNHLY, FYNNEI. The CDR3 DNA reads TGTGCCAGCAGTTTACAGGGGTTTAACCCAAACGAGCAGTACTTC. Amino acids: CASSLQGFNPNEQYF.

This clonotype came up a few times. The V and J genes are TRBV20-1 and TRBJ2-3, with a weak D call TRBD1 (6 bases). Germline loops: CDR1 DFQATT, CDR2 SNEGSKA (reference sequence). V was clipped by 3 bases and J by 1 base, with 11 bases between them. This CDR3 region has 14 residues. CDR3 region: CSARTGLRTDTQYF. In DNA form, the CDR3 reads TGCAGTGCTAGGACAGGTCTACGCACAGATACGCAGTATTTT.

About this clonotype itself: The germline gene is not matched at one end of the junction; a read error may be the cause. The chain links TRBV27 to TRBJ2-5; D is unclear. This CDR3 is built from 15 residues. CDR1 and CDR2 from the germline V gene are MNHEY and SMNVEV (reference sequence). The CDR3 bases are TGTGCCTGCAGTTTGAGTTTCCAAGGTGGCGAGACCCAGTACTTC. The encoded protein is CACSLSFQGGETQYF.